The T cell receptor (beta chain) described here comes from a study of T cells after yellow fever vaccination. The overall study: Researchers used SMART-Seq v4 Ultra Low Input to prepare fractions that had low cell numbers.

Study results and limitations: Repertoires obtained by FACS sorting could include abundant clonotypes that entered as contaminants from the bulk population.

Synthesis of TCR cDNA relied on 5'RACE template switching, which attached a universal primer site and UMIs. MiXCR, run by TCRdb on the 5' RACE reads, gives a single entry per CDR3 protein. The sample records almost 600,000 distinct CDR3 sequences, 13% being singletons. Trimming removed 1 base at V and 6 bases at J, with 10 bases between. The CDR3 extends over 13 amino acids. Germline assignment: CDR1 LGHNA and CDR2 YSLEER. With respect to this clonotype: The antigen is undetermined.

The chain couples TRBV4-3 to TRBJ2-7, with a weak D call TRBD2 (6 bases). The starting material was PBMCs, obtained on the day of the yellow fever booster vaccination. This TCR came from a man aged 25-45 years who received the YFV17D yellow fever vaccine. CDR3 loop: CASSQVQGGEQYF. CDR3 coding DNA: TGCGCCAGCAGCCAAGTCCAGGGAGGCGAGCAGTACTTC.